Below are 30 T cell receptor beta chains sequenced from a single sample in a study of blood T cell repertoires in COVID-19 (dated by TCRdb to between 2020 and 2021). Library preparation used the immunoSEQ multiplex PCR assay. What TCRdb holds here is the immuneACCESS table cut down to in-frame rearrangements. Part of the clones is not present; checked against another copy, under half of the missing clones reflect an unresolved V gene, and the others are unexplained. This sample lists 35,000 to 45,000 clones; approximately 91% were detected once. The ten most abundant clones make up less than 2.5% of the sample. The sequenced sample consisted of peripheral blood. The receptors come from a human donor in a cohort sampled during active COVID-19.

This clone is a singleton in its sample. The chain combines TRBV5-1 with TRBJ2-7, with TRBD1 matching 10 bases. The germline V gene encodes CDR1 SGHRS and CDR2 YFSETQ. Germline trimming cut 3 bases from V and 6 bases from J; bases unmatched to any gene: 6. The CDR3 loop spans 14 amino acids. In DNA form, the CDR3 reads TGCGCCAGCAGCTCGACAGGGGGCTCCCTCGAGCAGTACTTC. Encoded protein: CASSSTGGSLEQYF.

This chain connects TRBV7-3 to TRBJ2-3, with 7 bases identical to TRBD2. The J segment lost 2 bases and the V segment lost 5 bases, leaving 7 bases of the junction unmatched. Germline-derived CDR1 and CDR2 are SGHTA and FQGTGA. CDR3 length: 15 amino acids. CDR3 in amino acids: CASSISGTTTDTQYF. The CDR3 coding sequence is TGTGCCAGCAGCATCTCCGGGACTACCACAGATACGCAGTATTTT. Full variable domain (remainder filled in from reference TRBV7-3 and TRBJ2-3): GAGVSQTPSNKVTEKGKYVELRCDPISGHTALYWYRQSLGQGPEFLIYFQGTGAADDSGLPNDRFFAVRPEGSVSTLKIQRTERGDSAVYLCASSISGTTTDTQYFGPGTRLTVL.

The rearrangement links TRBV6-5 to TRBJ1-3, with no clear D. Trimming removed 2 bases at V and 2 bases at J, with 13 bases between. Germline values: CDR1 MNHEY, CDR2 SVGAGI. This CDR3 region has 16 residues. DNA of the CDR3: TGTGCCAGCAGTTACGGTCTTAGAACGACTGGAAACACCATATATTTT. As protein: CASSYGLRTTGNTIYF.

This sequence joins TRBV3-1 (or the pseudogene TRBV3-2) and TRBJ2-7; D call uncertain. CDR1 is LGHDT, CDR2 YNNKEL, per germline (reference sequence). The length of the CDR3 is 14 residues. Trimming took 2 bases from V and 3 from J, leaving 11 bases between them. The CDR3 reads CASSQSPQIYEQYF. The CDR3 region has the DNA TGTGCCAGCAGCCAATCACCGCAGATCTACGAGCAGTACTTC.

This chain connects TRBV14 to TRBJ2-1; D ambiguous. Trimming left V 5 bases short and J 10 bases short, with 18 bases between. CDR1 is SGHDN, CDR2 FVKESK, per germline. The CDR3 sequence is 14 residues long. The CDR3 is CASSSGFTGREQFF. Written as DNA, the CDR3 is TGTGCCAGCAGCTCCGGGTTTACCGGCCGAGAGCAGTTCTTC.

V and J are TRBV9 and TRBJ2-5; 13 nucleotides line up with TRBD2. CDR1 is SGDLS and CDR2 is YYNGEE in the germline V gene. Trimming removed 2 bases from V and 5 bases from J; junction bases left unmatched: 6. The CDR3 loop spans 16 amino acids. This chain's CDR3 is CASSVTSGGAAETQYF. CDR3 DNA sequence: TGTGCCAGCAGCGTTACTAGCGGGGGGGCCGCGGAGACCCAGTACTTC.

The chain links TRBV6-2 or TRBV6-3 to TRBJ1-1; 7 nucleotides agree with TRBD1. CDR1 is MNHEY, CDR2 SVGEGT, per germline. V trimming: 2 bases; J trimming: 0 bases; junction bases outside the gene matches: 6. The CDR3 loop spans 16 amino acids. The chain's CDR3 is CASSYLQGSLNTEAFF. The CDR3 DNA reads as TGTGCCAGCAGTTACCTACAGGGGTCTTTGAACACTGAAGCTTTCTTT.

V usage is TRBV9 and J usage is TRBJ2-2; possibly TRBD2 for D (7 bases). Per germline, CDR1 SGDLS and CDR2 YYNGEE. The CDR3 has 14 amino acids. Trimming pared 4 bases from V and 4 bases from J, leaving 11 bases between. The DNA of the CDR3 is TGTGCCAGCAGCTCGGCGGGGGCCACCGGGGAGCTGTTTTTT. It specifies CASSSAGATGELFF.

This chain connects TRBV3-1 (or the pseudogene TRBV3-2) to TRBJ2-3; 8 bases match TRBD2. Germline CDR1 LGHDT, CDR2 YNNKEL (reference sequence). The CDR3 runs to 17 residues. The junction had 11 bases not matched to a gene; V was cut back by 3 bases and J by 3 bases. The CDR3 sequence is CASSQLGGGLTTDTQYF. The CDR3 DNA reads as TGTGCCAGCAGCCAGCTCGGGGGGGGGTTGACGACAGATACGCAGTATTTT.

J is TRBJ2-3 and V is TRBV5-4, with 9 positions matching TRBD1. CDR3 size: 18 residues. In germline, CDR1 is SGHNT, CDR2 YYREEE (reference sequence). J gave up 3 bases and V 0 bases, and 11 bases lay outside the gene matches. The CDR3 nucleotides read TGTGCCAGCAGCTTGGGGACACAGGGGGCAGGCGCGACAGATACGCAGTATTTT. Its protein product is CASSLGTQGAGATDTQYF.

This rearrangement joins TRBV11-2 to TRBJ2-5; D possibly corresponds to TRBD1 (6 bases). In germline, CDR1 is SGHAT, CDR2 FQNNGV. CDR3 length equals 18 residues. Between the trimmed V and J ends, which lost 2 bases and 2 bases, there was a span of 21 bases. Written as DNA, the CDR3 is TGTGCCAGCAGCTTAAGTTTCACAGGGTCGCGACGGCAAGAGACCCAGTACTTC. This codes for CASSLSFTGSRRQETQYF.

Comment on this clone: The junction shows a germline mismatch at one end, possibly a read error. The rearrangement uses TRBV11-2 and TRBJ2-1, with 11 bases matching TRBD1. Germline V gene sequence: CDR1 SGHAT, CDR2 FQNNGV. The CDR3 runs to 15 residues. CDR3 sequence reads: CASGLVIRDRGRQFF. The CDR3 nucleotides read TGTGCCAGCGGCTTAGTGATCCGGGACAGGGGGAGGCAGTTCTTC.

The chain recombines TRBV5-1 with TRBJ1-1, with D perhaps matching TRBD1 (6 bases). V dropped 2 bases and J dropped 4 bases, with 12 bases sitting between them. Germline assignment: CDR1 SGHRS and CDR2 YFSETQ. The CDR3 sequence is 14 residues long. CDR3 residues: CASSLPGTSTEAFF. DNA for the CDR3: TGCGCCAGCAGCTTACCAGGGACAAGCACTGAAGCTTTCTTT.

The chain uses TRBV5-6 and TRBJ1-1; D is possibly TRBD1 (6 bases). The length of the CDR3 is 14 residues. Germline assignment: CDR1 SGHDT and CDR2 YYEEEE. V was shortened by 4 bases and J by 1 base, with 11 bases between the two germline ends. The chain's CDR3 is CASSGGHRNTEAFF. DNA for the CDR3: TGTGCCAGCAGCGGGGGACACAGGAACACTGAAGCTTTCTTT.

This chain links TRBV6-1 with TRBJ2-5; D not certain. Germline lookup yields CDR1 MNHNS and CDR2 SASEGT. CDR3 length equals 14 residues. V lost 0 bases and J lost 5, with 10 bases in between. This CDR3 is CASSEAPSTETQYF. CDR3 in DNA: TGTGCCAGCAGTGAAGCCCCCAGTACCGAGACCCAGTACTTC.

J is TRBJ2-1 and V is TRBV6-5, with TRBD2 identical over 7 bases. V lost 6 bases, J lost 5 bases, and 10 bases stayed unmatched. The germline CDR1 and CDR2 sequences are MNHEY and SVGAGI. This CDR3 is 15 amino acids long. This CDR3 is CASRAGPQKNNEQFF. The CDR3 DNA sequence: TGTGCCAGCAGAGCGGGACCCCAAAAAAACAATGAGCAGTTCTTC.

A few counts support this clone. The rearrangement links TRBV2 to TRBJ2-1, with a tentative D call TRBD1 (6 bases). V was pared by 7 bases and J by 6 bases, with 19 bases between. Germline lookup yields CDR1 SNHLY and CDR2 FYNNEI. There are 15 residues in the CDR3. The CDR3 region has the DNA TGTGCCAGCATTAGCTCAGGGGTCCTCTCCAATGAGCAGTTCTTC. Its protein is CASISSGVLSNEQFF.

The rearrangement uses TRBV12-3 or TRBV12-4 and TRBJ1-2, with a possible D match to TRBD1 (5 bases). Trimming took off 3 bases at V and 5 bases at J, with 7 bases between the two ends. This CDR3 contains 12 residues. The CDR3 DNA reads TGTGCCAGCAGTTTCCGACAGTATGGCTACACCTTC. It translates to CASSFRQYGYTF.

The V gene is TRBV9, the J gene TRBJ2-3, with 10 positions matching TRBD2. Losses at the gene ends were 3 bases for V and 4 bases for J; bases not matched to a gene: 14. The CDR3 is 18 residues long. Germline values: CDR1 SGDLS, CDR2 YYNGEE. Here the CDR3 DNA reads TGTGCCAGCAGCGCTGGTCCCGGGACTAGCGTGAAGGCAGATACGCAGTATTTT. It encodes CASSAGPGTSVKADTQYF.

This chain joins TRBV3-1 (or the pseudogene TRBV3-2) and TRBJ2-5, with 7 nucleotides matching TRBD2. Germline CDR1 is LGHDT and CDR2 is YNNKEL (reference sequence). This CDR3 has 17 residues. V dropped 0 bases and J dropped 2; count of bases not matched to a gene: 9. The CDR3 sequence is CASSQDYPSGTQETQYF. The CDR3 bases are TGTGCCAGCAGCCAAGATTACCCTAGCGGAACGCAAGAGACCCAGTACTTC.

This clone has a single count. V and J are TRBV18 and TRBJ2-2; possibly TRBD2 for D (7 bases). The germline V and J ends were trimmed by 5 bases and 4 bases, with 23 bases remaining between them. The CDR3 consists of 18 residues. Germline V gene lookup returns CDR1 KGHSH and CDR2 LQKENI. The CDR3 coding sequence is TGTGCCAGCTCAGCGTCGTGGGGGGGGCCGTCGAGCACCGGGGAGCTGTTTTTT. This translates into CASSASWGGPSSTGELFF.

V and J are TRBV5-4 and TRBJ2-1, with TRBD2 identical over 13 bases. J gave up 0 bases and V 3 bases, and 3 bases lay outside the gene matches. CDR1 is SGHNT and CDR2 is YYREEE in the germline V gene (reference sequence). The CDR3 runs to 17 residues. This chain's CDR3 is CASSSRLAGGSYNEQFF. CDR3 in DNA: TGTGCCAGCAGCTCCCGACTAGCGGGGGGCTCCTACAATGAGCAGTTCTTC.

The chain joins TRBV18 to TRBJ1-2; D not resolved. Germline V gene data show CDR1 as KGHSH and CDR2 as LQKENI. The CDR3 length is 11 residues. V lost 3 bases and J lost 10, with 9 bases in between. CDR3 coding DNA: TGTGCCAGCTCACCCGGGGAGAACTACACCTTC. Residues: CASSPGENYTF.

The rearrangement links TRBV4-1 to TRBJ2-4, with D possibly matching TRBD1 (6 bases). The CDR3 runs 14 residues. Looked up from germline, CDR1 is MGHRA and CDR2 is YSYEKL. Trimming removed 4 bases from V and 5 bases from J, with 12 bases in between. The DNA for the CDR3 is TGCGCCAGCAGCCCAGGGACATCCGAAAACATTCAGTACTTC. As protein: CASSPGTSENIQYF.

V usage is TRBV7-9 and J usage is TRBJ1-1; D ambiguous. The CDR3 loop spans 13 amino acids. The germline V gene encodes CDR1 SEHNR and CDR2 FQNEAQ (reference sequence). The V end lost 3 bases, the J end lost 1 base, and 6 bases lay between the germline ends. The CDR3 DNA reads TGTGCCAGCAGCTTGGGGAGGAACACTGAAGCTTTCTTT. Encoded protein: CASSLGRNTEAFF.

The genes are TRBV19 and TRBJ2-1; 10 bases are shared with TRBD2. CDR1 is LNHDA and CDR2 is SQIVND in the germline V gene (reference sequence). V was pared by 5 bases and J by 5 bases, with 3 bases of the junction left unmatched. The CDR3 covers 14 residues. The chain's CDR3 is CASSLAGGDNEQFF. Written as DNA, the CDR3 is TGTGCCAGTAGTTTAGCGGGGGGCGACAATGAGCAGTTCTTC.

The chain carries TRBV10-3 and TRBJ1-1; 7 positions agree with TRBD1. The junction had 7 bases not matched to a gene; V was cut back by 0 bases and J by 6 bases. Germline values: CDR1 ENHRY, CDR2 SYGVKD. The CDR3 extends over 15 amino acids. CDR3 DNA sequence: TGTGCCATCAGTGAGTCGACTCATCAGGGGGCTGAAGCTTTCTTT. It codes for CAISESTHQGAEAFF.

V and J are TRBV2 and TRBJ2-1; no reliable D call. The CDR3 contains 15 residues. Germline CDR1 and CDR2: SNHLY and FYNNEI. V gave up 6 bases and J gave up 0 bases, with 12 bases separating them. The CDR3 DNA follows: TGTGCCAGCAGACTTGACTGGAGCTCCTACAATGAGCAGTTCTTC. The encoded protein is CASRLDWSSYNEQFF.

The rearrangement uses TRBV6-4 and TRBJ1-1; D possibly corresponds to TRBD1 (6 bases). The CDR3 is 15 amino acids. The ends were cut back, 2 bases at V and 4 bases at J, with 14 bases in the middle. Germline V gene sequence: CDR1 MRHNA, CDR2 SNTAGT. CDR3 bases: TGTGCCAGCAGTGACCCGGACAGAGGGGTCACTGAAGCTTTCTTT. It is translated as CASSDPDRGVTEAFF.

The chain combines TRBV4-1 with TRBJ1-5; TRBD1 might be the D (6 bases). Germline V CDR1 and CDR2: MGHRA, YSYEKL. V was cut by 0 bases and J by 3 bases, with 15 bases left in between. The CDR3 runs 17 residues. The CDR3: CASSQDRTGSFNQPQHF. In nucleotides, the CDR3 is TGCGCCAGCAGCCAAGATAGAACAGGGTCGTTCAATCAGCCCCAGCATTTT.